Each of the 5 T cell receptor beta chains below was sequenced from the same sample in a study of blood T cells in healthy people across ages. Using a J-beta primer mix together with a sample-barcoded 5' primer, a second PCR was run for roughly 7 to 11 cycles. TCRdb passed the 5' RACE reads through MiXCR, listing each CDR3 protein once. The sample records around 2 million distinct CDR3 sequences, 35% to 50% being singletons. The sample comprised blood. Receptors were obtained from a human donor in good health.

This chain uses TRBV4-1 with TRBJ2-1; the D gene is possibly TRBD2 (7 bases). This CDR3 spans 16 amino acids. With 3 bases removed from V and 2 bases from J, the gap between germline ends came to 14 bases. The V gene's germline CDR1 is MGHRA and CDR2 YSYEKL. The CDR3 sequence is CASSHLVGGPYNEQFF. The CDR3 DNA follows: TGCGCCAGCAGCCACCTCGTGGGGGGGCCCTACAATGAGCAGTTCTTC.

The gene calls are TRBV20-1 and TRBJ2-5; TRBD2 might be the D (6 bases). The CDR3 runs to 14 residues. The germline CDR1 and CDR2 sequences are DFQATT and SNEGSKA (reference sequence). Between the trimmed V and J ends, which lost 3 bases and 1 base, there was a span of 12 bases. CDR3 bases: TGCAGTGCTAGGGACGGGGGATCCCAAGAGACCCAGTACTTC. This codes for CSARDGGSQETQYF.

This clonotype appeared a few times. The chain employs TRBV5-1 and TRBJ2-1; D remains unclear. V was shortened by 6 bases and J by 0 bases, with 13 bases between the two germline ends. This CDR3 spans 15 amino acids. Germline V gives CDR1 SGHRS, CDR2 YFSETQ. CDR3 coding DNA: TGCGCCAGCAACCTCGACCACGCCTCCTACAATGAGCAGTTCTTC. It codes for CASNLDHASYNEQFF.

The CDR3 DNA sequence: TGTGCCAGCAGAGTAGGGGGACAGGGAATGACGCGCTACACCTTC. Its protein is CASRVGGQGMTRYTF. The chain employs TRBV6-1 and TRBJ1-2; TRBD1 agrees at 9 bases. The germline gives CDR1 MNHNS, CDR2 SASEGT. V gave up 6 bases and J gave up 9 bases; unmatched junction bases: 14. This CDR3 has 15 residues.

The rearrangement joins TRBV29-1 to TRBJ2-3, with D unclear. This CDR3 region has 16 residues. V shed 1 base and J shed 2 bases, with 16 bases lying between them. CDR1 SQVTM and CDR2 ANQGSEA come from the germline V gene. The CDR3 DNA sequence: TGCAGCGTTGAAGGTGGTTCTGGGTTCACCACAGATACGCAGTATTTT. Translation gives CSVEGGSGFTTDTQYF.